The 21 T cell receptor beta chains below all came from one sample that was sequenced in a study of beta chain features in type 1 diabetes. All of the isolated RNA was reverse transcribed, so expressed TCRB transcripts were sequenced. Profiling relied on immunoSEQ multiplex PCR, and the TCRdb table lists in-frame clones only, not all of them. The repertoire holds 200,000 to 250,000 clones, with 25% to 35% as singletons. Sequenced: central memory CD4+ T cells from blood. These receptors all come from a man aged 25-45 years in good health.

This clone has a handful of counts. This sequence joins TRBV29-1 and TRBJ2-7; TRBD1 matches at 8 bases. CDR1 is SQVTM and CDR2 is ANQGSEA in the germline V gene. V was pared by 7 bases and J by 2 bases, with 7 bases of the junction left unmatched. The CDR3 runs to 13 residues. The DNA of the CDR3 is TGCAGCGGGGGGCGGACAGGGACCTACGAGCAGTACTTC. It specifies CSGGRTGTYEQYF.

This clone was detected only a few times. The CDR3 DNA is TGTGCCAGCAGCTTAGACAGGGGCAGCAATCAGCCCCAGCATTTT. This sequence encodes CASSLDRGSNQPQHF. The rearrangement links TRBV7-2 to TRBJ1-5; 7 bases are shared with TRBD1. The length of the CDR3 is 15 residues. Germline V gene data show CDR1 as SGHTA and CDR2 as FQGNSA. V lost 1 base to trimming and J lost 1 base; unmatched junction nucleotides: 1.

Worth noting for this clone: The sample contains more than one DNA sequence encoding this CDR3. The genes are TRBV7-2 and TRBJ2-2; the D gene is possibly TRBD1 (5 bases). Germline assignment: CDR1 SGHTA and CDR2 FQGNSA. The V gene lost 5 bases and the J gene lost 4 bases, with 8 bases spanning the gap. The CDR3 is 13 residues long. CDR3 protein: CASSPQGTGELFF. DNA for the CDR3: TGTGCCAGCAGCCCCCAGGGCACCGGGGAGCTGTTTTTT.

The chain is built from TRBV29-1 and TRBJ2-5; the D is unclear. Looked up from germline, CDR1 is SQVTM and CDR2 is ANQGSEA. The germline V and J ends were trimmed by 3 bases and 5 bases, with 10 bases remaining between them. This CDR3 contains 12 residues. CDR3 DNA sequence: TGCAGCGTTGACCGAGCAGATGAGACCCAGTACTTC. Translation: CSVDRADETQYF.

This rearrangement joins TRBV6-5 to TRBJ2-4; D perhaps matches TRBD1 (6 bases). CDR3 length equals 15 residues. Deletions cut 5 bases from V and 3 bases from J, with 14 bases between. In germline, CDR1 is MNHEY, CDR2 SVGAGI. As DNA, the CDR3 is TGTGCCAGCAGTCCCTGGACAGCAAGCAAAAACATTCAGTACTTC. Protein product: CASSPWTASKNIQYF.

This clone appeared a few times. The V gene is TRBV30, the J gene TRBJ2-3; D gene ambiguous. The CDR3 covers 13 residues. V lost 2 bases, J lost 5 bases, and 11 bases lay in between. Germline assignment: CDR1 GTSNPN and CDR2 SVGIG (reference sequence). CDR3 residues: CAWSTPPGDTQYF. In DNA form, the CDR3 reads TGTGCCTGGAGTACCCCCCCTGGAGATACGCAGTATTTT.

The chain links TRBV30 to TRBJ1-1; D remains unclear. The CDR3 has 14 residues. Between the trimmed V and J ends, which lost 3 bases and 0 bases, there was a span of 11 bases. The germline V gene encodes CDR1 GTSNPN and CDR2 SVGIG (reference sequence). The CDR3 DNA reads TGTGCCTGGAGGCCAAAGAGGGTGAACACTGAAGCTTTCTTT. This encodes CAWRPKRVNTEAFF.

In its sample, this clone was seen a few times. The chain has TRBV9 and TRBJ1-1, with D possibly TRBD1 on 5 matching bases. This CDR3 comprises 13 residues. CDR1 is SGDLS, CDR2 YYNGEE, per germline. V was clipped by 3 bases and J by 1 base, with 7 bases between them. The CDR3 reads CASSGTPNTEAFF. In DNA form, the CDR3 reads TGTGCCAGCAGCGGGACACCGAACACTGAAGCTTTCTTT.

This clone was observed a few times. The same CDR3 arises from other DNA sequences in this sample as well. The chain has TRBV7-9 and TRBJ1-1, with D uncertain. The CDR3 length is 13 residues. Trimming took off 5 bases at V and 3 bases at J, with 10 bases between the two ends. Germline V gene sequence: CDR1 SEHNR, CDR2 FQNEAQ (reference sequence). CDR3 region: CASSPSRDTEAFF. CDR3 in DNA: TGTGCCAGCAGCCCAAGTCGCGACACTGAAGCTTTCTTT.

This clone has only a few counts. The chain is built from TRBV7-2 and TRBJ2-3; 7 bases fit TRBD2. The CDR3 runs 15 residues. J lost 7 bases, V lost 4 bases, and 11 bases had no gene match. Germline lookup yields CDR1 SGHTA and CDR2 FQGNSA. The CDR3 reads CASSSPGGGLNTQYF. The CDR3 coding sequence is TGTGCCAGCAGCTCCCCGGGGGGAGGGCTGAATACGCAGTATTTT.

The V call is TRBV5-4, the J call TRBJ2-1, with 7 bases lining up with TRBD2. This CDR3 region has 15 residues. Germline V gene lookup returns CDR1 SGHNT and CDR2 YYREEE (reference sequence). J was trimmed by 6 bases and V by 1 base; bases with no gene match: 7. CDR3: CASSLSLAVSNEQFF. CDR3 in DNA: TGTGCCAGCAGCTTGTCTCTAGCGGTAAGCAATGAGCAGTTCTTC.

This clone was detected a few times. The chain employs TRBV29-1 and TRBJ2-5; D is perhaps TRBD1 or TRBD2 (5 bases each). The CDR3 is 13 residues long. Trimming stripped 7 bases from V and 2 bases from J, with 14 bases between. Germline CDR1 reads SQVTM; CDR2 reads ANQGSEA. Here the CDR3 reads CSGAGTLQETQYF. CDR3 coding DNA: TGCAGCGGGGCCGGGACGTTACAAGAGACCCAGTACTTC. The entire variable domain, with the rest obtained from reference TRBV29-1 and TRBJ2-5, is as follows: SAVISQKPSRDICQRGTSLTIQCQVDSQVTMMFWYRQQPGQSLTLIATANQGSEATYESGFVIDKFPISRPNLTFSTLTVSNMSPEDSSIYLCSGAGTLQETQYFGPGTRLLVL.

This clone was observed once. The chain uses TRBV2 and TRBJ1-6, with a possible D match to TRBD1 (5 bases). V gave up 5 bases and J gave up 6 bases, with 17 bases separating them. The germline CDR1 and CDR2 sequences are SNHLY and FYNNEI. The CDR3 loop spans 16 amino acids. This CDR3 is CASSLSYPRGNSPLHF. In nucleotides, the CDR3 is TGTGCCAGCAGTTTAAGTTATCCGAGGGGTAATTCACCCCTCCACTTT.

For this clone: At one end the junction does not follow the germline gene, possibly because of a read error. The chain is built from TRBV7-2 and TRBJ2-7; 11 bases are a match to TRBD2. This CDR3 spans 14 amino acids. CDR1 is SGHTA, CDR2 FQGNSA, per germline. CDR3: CASSPPGIAGGLVF. CDR3 in DNA: TGTGCCAGCAGCCCCCCGGGGATAGCGGGGGGGTTAGTCTTC.

The chain carries TRBV27 and TRBJ2-3; tentative D call: TRBD1 (5 bases). Germline CDR1 reads MNHEY; CDR2 reads SMNVEV (reference sequence). This CDR3 contains 14 residues. Trimming shortened V by 7 bases and J by 0 bases, and 11 bases separated the two germline ends. For the CDR3, the DNA is TGTGCCAGCACTCGACAGTCCAGCACAGATACGCAGTATTTT. Translating it yields CASTRQSSTDTQYF.

This clone has more than one count but fewer than ten. This chain links TRBV25-1 with TRBJ2-1; weak D call: TRBD2 (5 bases). CDR3 length: 16 amino acids. V dropped 1 base and J dropped 8 bases, with 18 bases sitting between them. The germline V gene encodes CDR1 MGHDK and CDR2 SYGVNS. Here the CDR3 reads CASSESADSRYDEQFF. The CDR3 nucleotides read TGTGCCAGCAGTGAATCGGCGGACTCCAGATACGATGAGCAGTTCTTC.

The rearrangement uses TRBV2 and TRBJ2-7, with 8 bases identical to TRBD1. This CDR3 has 14 residues. Germline CDR1 is SNHLY and CDR2 is FYNNEI. Trimming cost V 3 bases and J 3 bases; bases outside gene matches: 4. The CDR3 sequence: CASSETGVGYEQYF. CDR3 nucleotide sequence: TGTGCCAGCAGTGAGACAGGGGTAGGCTACGAGCAGTACTTC.

The sample holds many counts of this clone. V usage is TRBV7-9 and J usage is TRBJ2-1; possibly TRBD2 for D (7 bases). Trimming removed 1 base at V and 5 bases at J, with 9 bases between. There are 14 residues in the CDR3. Germline values: CDR1 SEHNR, CDR2 FQNEAQ (reference sequence). This chain's CDR3 is CASSLDGGHNEQFF. CDR3 in DNA: TGTGCCAGCAGCTTAGACGGGGGGCACAATGAGCAGTTCTTC. Full variable domain (rest looked up from reference TRBV7-9 and TRBJ2-1): DTGVSQNPRHKITKRGQNVTFRCDPISEHNRLYWYRQTLGQGPEFLTYFQNEAQLEKSRLLSDRFSAERPKGSFSTLEIQRTEQGDSAMYLCASSLDGGHNEQFFGPGTRLTVL.

The rearrangement links TRBV18 to TRBJ1-2, with D possibly TRBD1 on 5 matching bases. This CDR3 has 15 residues. CDR1 is KGHSH, CDR2 LQKENI, per germline. V lost 2 bases to trimming and J lost 2 bases, with 12 bases between them. The DNA for the CDR3 is TGTGCCAGCTCACCAGTTGGGACTTCAAACTATGGCTACACCTTC. It translates to CASSPVGTSNYGYTF.

The chain links TRBV13 to TRBJ1-2; no reliable D call. This CDR3 spans 11 amino acids. The V end lost 6 bases, the J end lost 8 bases, and 10 bases lay between the germline ends. Germline V CDR1 and CDR2: PRHDT, FYEKMQ (reference sequence). The CDR3 DNA reads TGTGCCAGCAGATTCGATGGGGGCTACACCTTC. This codes for CASRFDGGYTF.

A note on this clone: A far larger clone is a single base away, which makes a read error likely. The chain links TRBV5-1 to TRBJ2-3; D perhaps matches TRBD1 (6 bases). CDR1 SGHRS and CDR2 YFSETQ come from the germline V gene. The CDR3 runs 14 residues. The ends were cut back, 4 bases at V and 5 bases at J, with 14 bases in the middle. As DNA, the CDR3 is TGCGCCAGCAGCGCTGGACAGCCGAGAGATACGCAGTATTTT. Translation gives CASSAGQPRDTQYF.